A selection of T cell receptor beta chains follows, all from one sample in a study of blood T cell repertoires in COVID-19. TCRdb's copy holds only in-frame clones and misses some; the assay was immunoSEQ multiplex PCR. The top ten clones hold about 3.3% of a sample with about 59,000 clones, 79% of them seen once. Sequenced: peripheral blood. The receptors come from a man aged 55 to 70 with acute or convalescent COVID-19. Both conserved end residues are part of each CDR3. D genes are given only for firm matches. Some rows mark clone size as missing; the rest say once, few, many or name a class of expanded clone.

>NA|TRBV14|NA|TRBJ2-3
TGTGCCAGCAGCCATCGACCCCTAGCAAGAGATACGCAGTATTTT
CASSHRPLARDTQYF
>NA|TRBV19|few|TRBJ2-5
TGTGCCAGTAGTAAAGATTCCTTTGTGGAGACCCAGTACTTC
CASSKDSFVETQYF
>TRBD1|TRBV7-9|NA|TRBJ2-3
TGTGCCAGCAGCTGGGAGCGGACAGGGCAATCGAGAGATACGCAGTATTTT
CASSWERTGQSRDTQYF
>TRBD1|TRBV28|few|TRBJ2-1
TGTGCCAGCAGTAGCCCCGGGACAGGAGACAATGAGCAGTTCTTC
CASSSPGTGDNEQFF
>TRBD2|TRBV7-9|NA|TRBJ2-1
TGTGCCAGCAGCTTAGAGGCGGGAGGGTGGAATGAGCAGTTCTTC
CASSLEAGGWNEQFF
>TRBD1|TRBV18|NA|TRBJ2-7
TGTGCCAGCCTCGACTTGGGGCGACAGGGCGACTACGAGCAGTACTTC
CASLDLGRQGDYEQYF
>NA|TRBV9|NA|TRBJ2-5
TGTGCCAGCAGCGTAGGGTCGGGGGTTCTTGGTAGGGAGACCCAGTACTTC
CASSVGSGVLGRETQYF
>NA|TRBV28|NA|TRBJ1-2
TGTGCCAGCAGCCCTAACCCCTGGGGATTCACAGGGTCATATGGCTACACCTTC
CASSPNPWGFTGSYGYTF
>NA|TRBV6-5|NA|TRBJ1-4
TGTGCCAGCAGGCCCACCCCAGGAACTAATGAAAAACTGTTTTTT
CASRPTPGTNEKLFF
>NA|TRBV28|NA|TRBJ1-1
TGTGCCAGTAAACGGGGTTGGGGCACTGAAGCTTTCTTT
CASKRGWGTEAFF
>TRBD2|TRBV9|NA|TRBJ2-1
TGTGCCAGCAGCGTCCGGACTAGCGGTAAGCAGTTCTTC
CASSVRTSGKQFF
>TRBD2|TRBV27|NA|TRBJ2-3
TGTGCCAGCAGTTTAGTACTAGCGGGAGGGCCAGCAGATACGCAGTATTTT
CASSLVLAGGPADTQYF
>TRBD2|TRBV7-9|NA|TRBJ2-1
TGTGCCAGCAGCTTTAAGACTAGCGGGAGTGTGTATGAGCAGTTCTTC
CASSFKTSGSVYEQFF